The sequence of this T cell receptor beta chain was determined in a study of cytomegalovirus exposure and HLA in healthy donors. Overall study results and limits: While the bulk of TCR sequences proved rare, some public TCRs turned up in many donors. There were 150 to 200 TCR beta chains listed as cytomegalovirus-associated.

The CDR3 loop spans 15 amino acids. CDR1 MNHNS and CDR2 SASEGT come from the germline V gene. Deletions cut 5 bases from V and 2 bases from J, with 15 bases between. Primers for the PCR totalled 60 Vbeta and 13 Jbeta. TCRdb's table, derived via immunoSEQ multiplex PCR, lists solely in-frame clones and lacks some. The sample consists of just under 95,000 clones, more than 65% of them appearing once. On this clone itself: Its antigen is not known.

The clonotype originates from a girl aged 2-10 years in good health and CMV-seropositive. J is TRBJ1-2 and V is TRBV6-1; D may be TRBD1 (5 bases). The sequencing input was PBMCs. The CDR3 region has the DNA TGTGCCAGCAGTACTTATCAACAGGCGAACTATGGCTACACCTTC. Translation gives CASSTYQQANYGYTF.